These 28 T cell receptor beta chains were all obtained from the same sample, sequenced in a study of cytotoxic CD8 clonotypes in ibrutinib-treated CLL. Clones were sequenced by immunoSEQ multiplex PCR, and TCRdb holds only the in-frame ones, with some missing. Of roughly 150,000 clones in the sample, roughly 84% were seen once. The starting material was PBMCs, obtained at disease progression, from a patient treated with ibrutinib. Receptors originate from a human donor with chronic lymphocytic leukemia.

CDR3 sequence reads: CASRTSGGTDTQYF. For the CDR3, the DNA is TGTGCCAGCAGAACTAGCGGGGGCACAGATACGCAGTATTTT. The V call is TRBV7-2, the J call TRBJ2-3; 10 bases map to TRBD2. The trim removed 6 bases at V and 1 base at J, leaving 1 base unmatched. CDR3 length equals 14 residues. The germline gives CDR1 SGHTA, CDR2 FQGNSA.

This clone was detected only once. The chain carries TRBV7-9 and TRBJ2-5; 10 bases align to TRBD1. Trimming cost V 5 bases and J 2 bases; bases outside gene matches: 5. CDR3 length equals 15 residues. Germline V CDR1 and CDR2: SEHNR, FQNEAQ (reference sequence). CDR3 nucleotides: TGTGCCAGCAGCGCAGACAGGGGGCTTCAAGAGACCCAGTACTTC. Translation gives CASSADRGLQETQYF. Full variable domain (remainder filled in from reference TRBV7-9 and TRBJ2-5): DTGVSQNPRHKITKRGQNVTFRCDPISEHNRLYWYRQTLGQGPEFLTYFQNEAQLEKSRLLSDRFSAERPKGSFSTLEIQRTEQGDSAMYLCASSADRGLQETQYFGPGTRLLVL.

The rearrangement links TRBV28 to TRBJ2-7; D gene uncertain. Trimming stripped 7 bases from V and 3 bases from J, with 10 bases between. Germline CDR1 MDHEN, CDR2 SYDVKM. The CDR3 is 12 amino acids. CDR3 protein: CASTPHIYEQYF. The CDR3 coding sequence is TGTGCCAGCACCCCCCACATCTACGAGCAGTACTTC.

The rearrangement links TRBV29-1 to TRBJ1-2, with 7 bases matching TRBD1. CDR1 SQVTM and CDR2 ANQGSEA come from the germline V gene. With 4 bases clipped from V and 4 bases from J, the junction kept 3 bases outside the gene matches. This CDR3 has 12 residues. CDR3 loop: CSVVTGAYGYTF. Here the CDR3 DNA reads TGCAGCGTTGTAACAGGGGCCTATGGCTACACCTTC.

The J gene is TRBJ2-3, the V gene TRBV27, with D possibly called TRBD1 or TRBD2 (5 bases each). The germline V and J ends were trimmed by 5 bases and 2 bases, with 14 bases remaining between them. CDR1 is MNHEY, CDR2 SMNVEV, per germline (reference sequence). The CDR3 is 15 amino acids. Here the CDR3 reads CASSVGDPVTDTQYF. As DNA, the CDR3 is TGTGCCAGCAGTGTGGGGGACCCCGTCACAGATACGCAGTATTTT.

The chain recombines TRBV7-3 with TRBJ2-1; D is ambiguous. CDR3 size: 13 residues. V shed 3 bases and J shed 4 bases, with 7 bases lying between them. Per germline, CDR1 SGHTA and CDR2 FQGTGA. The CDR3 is CASSFRTYNEQFF. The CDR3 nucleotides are TGTGCCAGCAGCTTCCGAACGTACAATGAGCAGTTCTTC. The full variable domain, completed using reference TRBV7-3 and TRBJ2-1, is GAGVSQTPSNKVTEKGKYVELRCDPISGHTALYWYRQSLGQGPEFLIYFQGTGAADDSGLPNDRFFAVRPEGSVSTLKIQRTERGDSAVYLCASSFRTYNEQFFGPGTRLTVL.

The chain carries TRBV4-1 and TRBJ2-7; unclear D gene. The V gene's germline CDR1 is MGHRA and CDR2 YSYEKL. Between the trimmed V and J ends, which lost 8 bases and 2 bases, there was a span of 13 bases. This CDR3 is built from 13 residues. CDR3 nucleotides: TGCGCCAGCCGAGCAGGTGGACCCTACGAGCAGTACTTC. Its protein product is CASRAGGPYEQYF.

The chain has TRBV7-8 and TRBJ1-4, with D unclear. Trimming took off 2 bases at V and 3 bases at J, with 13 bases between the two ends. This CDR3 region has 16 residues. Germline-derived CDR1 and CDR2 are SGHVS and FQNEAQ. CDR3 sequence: CASSLPSPVANEKLFF. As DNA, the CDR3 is TGTGCCAGCAGCTTACCGAGCCCCGTGGCTAATGAAAAACTGTTTTTT.

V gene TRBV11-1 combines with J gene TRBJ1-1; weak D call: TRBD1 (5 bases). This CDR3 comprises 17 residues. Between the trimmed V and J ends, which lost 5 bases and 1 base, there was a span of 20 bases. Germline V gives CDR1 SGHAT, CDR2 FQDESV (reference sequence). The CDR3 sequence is CASSPSSEGRWNTEAFF. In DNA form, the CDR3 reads TGTGCCAGCAGCCCCTCAAGCGAGGGGCGTTGGAACACTGAAGCTTTCTTT.

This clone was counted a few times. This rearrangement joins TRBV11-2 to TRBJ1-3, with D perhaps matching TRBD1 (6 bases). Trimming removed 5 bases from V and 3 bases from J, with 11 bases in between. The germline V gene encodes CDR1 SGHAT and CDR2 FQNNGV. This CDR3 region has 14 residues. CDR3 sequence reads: CASSKQGSGNTIYF. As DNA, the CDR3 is TGTGCCAGCAGCAAACAGGGAAGTGGAAACACCATATATTTT.

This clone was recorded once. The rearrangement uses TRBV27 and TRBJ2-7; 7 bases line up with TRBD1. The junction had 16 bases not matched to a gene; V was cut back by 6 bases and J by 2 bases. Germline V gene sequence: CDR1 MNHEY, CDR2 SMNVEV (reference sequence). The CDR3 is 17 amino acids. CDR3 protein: CASSPSRGRSKTYEQYF. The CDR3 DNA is TGTGCCAGCAGCCCAAGTAGGGGGCGTTCCAAGACCTACGAGCAGTACTTC.

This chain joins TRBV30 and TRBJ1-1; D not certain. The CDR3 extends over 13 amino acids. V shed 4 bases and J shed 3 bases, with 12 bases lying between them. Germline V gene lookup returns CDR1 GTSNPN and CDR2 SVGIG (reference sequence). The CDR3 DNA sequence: TGTGCCTGGACCCCGGACTGGGACACTGAAGCTTTCTTT. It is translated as CAWTPDWDTEAFF.

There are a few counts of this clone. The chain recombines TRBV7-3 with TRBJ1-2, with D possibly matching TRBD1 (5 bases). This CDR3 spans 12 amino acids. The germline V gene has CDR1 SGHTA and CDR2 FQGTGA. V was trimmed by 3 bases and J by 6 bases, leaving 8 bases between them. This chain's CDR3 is CASSLGRDGYTF. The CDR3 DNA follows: TGTGCCAGCAGCTTGGGCAGGGATGGCTACACCTTC.

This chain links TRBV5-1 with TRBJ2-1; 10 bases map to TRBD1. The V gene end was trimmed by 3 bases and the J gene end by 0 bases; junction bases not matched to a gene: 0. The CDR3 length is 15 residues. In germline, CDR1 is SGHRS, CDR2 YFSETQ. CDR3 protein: CASSWTGGSYNEQFF. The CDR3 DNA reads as TGCGCCAGCAGCTGGACAGGGGGCTCCTACAATGAGCAGTTCTTC.

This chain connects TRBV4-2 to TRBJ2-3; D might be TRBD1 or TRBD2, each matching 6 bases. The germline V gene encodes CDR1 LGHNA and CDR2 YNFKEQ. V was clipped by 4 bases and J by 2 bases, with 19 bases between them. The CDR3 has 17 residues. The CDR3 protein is CASSLRGTGINTDTQYF. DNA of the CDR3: TGTGCCAGCAGCCTGAGGGGGACTGGAATTAACACAGATACGCAGTATTTT.

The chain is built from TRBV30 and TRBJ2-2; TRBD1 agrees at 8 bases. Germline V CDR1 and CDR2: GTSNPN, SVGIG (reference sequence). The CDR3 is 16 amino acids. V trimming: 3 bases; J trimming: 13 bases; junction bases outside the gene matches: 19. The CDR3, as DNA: TGTGCCTGGAGCCGAGGGACAGGTAGCCTCGCCATGGGGCTGTTTTTT. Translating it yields CAWSRGTGSLAMGLFF.

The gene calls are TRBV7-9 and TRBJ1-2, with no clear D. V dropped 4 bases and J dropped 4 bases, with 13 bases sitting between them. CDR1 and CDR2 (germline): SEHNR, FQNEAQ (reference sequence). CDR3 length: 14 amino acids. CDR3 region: CASSSAGGGYGYTF. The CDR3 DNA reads TGTGCCAGCAGCTCCGCGGGTGGAGGCTATGGCTACACCTTC.

CDR3 amino acids: CASSIGQMGYEQYF. As DNA, the CDR3 is TGTGCCAGTAGTATCGGACAAATGGGCTACGAGCAGTACTTC. The rearrangement joins TRBV19 to TRBJ2-7, with D tentatively TRBD1 (5 bases). V lost 3 bases and J 3 bases, leaving 12 bases between the germline ends. Germline values: CDR1 LNHDA, CDR2 SQIVND (reference sequence). This CDR3 is 14 amino acids long.

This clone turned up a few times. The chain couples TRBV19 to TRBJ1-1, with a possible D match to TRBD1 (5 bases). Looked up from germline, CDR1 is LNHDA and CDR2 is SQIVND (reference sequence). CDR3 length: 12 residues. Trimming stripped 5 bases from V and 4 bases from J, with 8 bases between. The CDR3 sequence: CASSFRVTEAFF. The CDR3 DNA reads TGTGCCAGTAGTTTCAGGGTCACTGAAGCTTTCTTT.

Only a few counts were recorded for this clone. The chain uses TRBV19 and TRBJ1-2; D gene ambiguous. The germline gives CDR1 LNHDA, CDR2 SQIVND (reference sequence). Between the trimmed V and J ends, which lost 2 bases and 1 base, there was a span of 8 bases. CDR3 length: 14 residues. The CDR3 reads CASSIPGLNYGYTF. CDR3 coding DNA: TGTGCCAGTAGTATACCCGGCCTTAACTATGGCTACACCTTC.

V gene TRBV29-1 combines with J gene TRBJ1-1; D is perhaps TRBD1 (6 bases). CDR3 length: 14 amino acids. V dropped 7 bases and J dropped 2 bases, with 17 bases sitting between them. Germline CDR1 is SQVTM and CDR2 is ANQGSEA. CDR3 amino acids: CSGLRWTDNTEAFF. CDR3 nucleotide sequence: TGCAGCGGCCTAAGGTGGACAGATAACACTGAAGCTTTCTTT.

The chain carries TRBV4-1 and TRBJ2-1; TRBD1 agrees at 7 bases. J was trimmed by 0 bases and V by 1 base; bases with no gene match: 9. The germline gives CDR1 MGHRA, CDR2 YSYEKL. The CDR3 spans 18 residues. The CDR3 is CASSQGRWDSDSYNEQFF. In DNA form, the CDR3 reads TGCGCCAGCAGCCAAGGTCGATGGGACAGTGACTCCTACAATGAGCAGTTCTTC.

In DNA form, the CDR3 reads TGCGCCAGCAGCCGAGGCCCCCTAATAGCCAAAAACATTCAGTACTTC. This gives the protein CASSRGPLIAKNIQYF. The rearrangement joins TRBV4-1 to TRBJ2-4, with D hard to call. The V and J ends lost 4 bases and 0 bases respectively, with 13 bases between them. CDR1 is MGHRA and CDR2 is YSYEKL in the germline V gene. The CDR3 extends over 16 amino acids.

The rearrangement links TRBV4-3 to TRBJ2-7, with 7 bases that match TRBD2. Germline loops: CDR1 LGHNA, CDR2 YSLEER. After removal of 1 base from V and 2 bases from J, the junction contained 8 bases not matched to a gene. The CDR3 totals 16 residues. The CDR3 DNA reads TGCGCCAGCAGCCAAGTCTTTGCGGGAGAGCCCTACGAGCAGTACTTC. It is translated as CASSQVFAGEPYEQYF.

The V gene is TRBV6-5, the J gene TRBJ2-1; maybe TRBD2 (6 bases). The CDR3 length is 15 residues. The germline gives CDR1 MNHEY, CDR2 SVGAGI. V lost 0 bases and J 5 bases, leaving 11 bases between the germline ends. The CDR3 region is CASSYSIGSDNEQFF. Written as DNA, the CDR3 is TGTGCCAGCAGTTACTCGATCGGGAGTGACAATGAGCAGTTCTTC.

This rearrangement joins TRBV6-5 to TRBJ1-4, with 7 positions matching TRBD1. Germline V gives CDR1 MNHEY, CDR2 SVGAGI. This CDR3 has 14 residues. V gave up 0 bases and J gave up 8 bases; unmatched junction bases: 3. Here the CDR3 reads CASSYSQGEEKLFF. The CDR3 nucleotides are TGTGCCAGCAGTTACTCGCAGGGGGAGGAAAAACTGTTTTTT.

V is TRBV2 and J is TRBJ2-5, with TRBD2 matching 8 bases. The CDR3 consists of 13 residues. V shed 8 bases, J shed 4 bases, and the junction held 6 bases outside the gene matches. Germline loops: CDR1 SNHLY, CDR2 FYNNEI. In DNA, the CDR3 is TGTGCCAGCGCCAGCGGGAGTTCAGAGACCCAGTACTTC. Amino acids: CASASGSSETQYF.

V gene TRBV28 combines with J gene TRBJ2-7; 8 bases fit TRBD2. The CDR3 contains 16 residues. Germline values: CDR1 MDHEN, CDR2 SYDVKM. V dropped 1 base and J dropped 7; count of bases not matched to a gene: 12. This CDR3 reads CASSLSAGGSSGEQYF. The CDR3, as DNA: TGTGCCAGCAGTTTATCGGCGGGAGGATCATCGGGGGAGCAGTACTTC.